This T cell receptor beta chain came from a study of human T cells and chemical hapten exposure. Study-level background: TCR yields per sample varied mostly from small pooled library volume differences.

V lost 6 bases and J 1 base, leaving 17 bases between the germline ends. This CDR3 has 15 residues. CDR1 is SQVTM, CDR2 ANQGSEA, per germline. Documented time point: healthy volunteer bleed at 2 weeks. Unfractionated whole blood yielded total RNA. This clonotype is labeled medium-sized. Antigen: not known. Library preparation tagged each individual cDNA molecule with a unique molecular identifier. In the original workflow: Sample TCR totals centred on a median of about 92,000, ranging roughly 20,000 to 690,600. TCRdb reprocessed the RACE reads via MiXCR and lists one record per CDR3 protein. The V and J calls were not made by the authors but by TCRdb's processing. The sample has about 31,000 distinct CDR3 sequences; approximately 7.4% are singletons. Findings and limits, study-wide: With DPC sensitization, TCRs exceeding 1 in 1000 frequency showed no change.

The rearrangement joins TRBV29-1 to TRBJ2-3; D remains ambiguous. Material for sequencing was whole blood. The sequence was collected from a human donor in good health. Some clones in this sample may be carry-over from other donors' samples. CDR3 sequence: CSVEWAFHRTDTQYF. In DNA form, the CDR3 reads TGCAGCGTCGAGTGGGCCTTCCATCGCACAGATACGCAGTATTTT.